This entry lists 21 T cell receptor beta chains sequenced from one sample in a study of blood T cell repertoires in COVID-19. The repertoire was sequenced with immunoSEQ multiplex PCR; TCRdb's copy has only in-frame clones and lacks some. The repertoire holds a few hundred thousand clones, with around 90% as singletons. Sequenced: peripheral blood. The receptor set was obtained from a woman between 50 and 59 years old who had recovered from COVID-19.

This clone was seen a handful of times. The V and J genes are TRBV9 and TRBJ2-3, with TRBD2 identical over 8 bases. The CDR3 is 15 residues long. Trimming removed 2 bases from V and 1 base from J; junction bases left unmatched: 3. The germline gives CDR1 SGDLS, CDR2 YYNGEE. CDR3 in DNA: TGTGCCAGCAGCGTGGGAGCGGGGGGCACAGATACGCAGTATTTT. It is translated as CASSVGAGGTDTQYF.

The rearrangement joins TRBV7-8 to TRBJ1-5; D not resolved. This CDR3 has 14 residues. Germline V gene lookup returns CDR1 SGHVS and CDR2 FQNEAQ. Trimming stripped 7 bases from V and 0 bases from J, with 10 bases between. CDR3 sequence reads: CASTVEYSNQPQHF. CDR3 nucleotide sequence: TGTGCCAGCACCGTGGAGTATAGCAATCAGCCCCAGCATTTT.

The chain combines TRBV4-2 with TRBJ1-4, with TRBD1 identical over 9 bases. V shed 1 base, J shed 8 bases, and the junction held 5 bases outside the gene matches. The CDR3 is 15 residues long. Germline-derived CDR1 and CDR2 are LGHNA and YNFKEQ. CDR3 coding DNA: TGTGCCAGCAGCCAAGGGGACAGGGACGAAGAAAAACTGTTTTTT. This sequence encodes CASSQGDRDEEKLFF.

This chain connects TRBV6-5 to TRBJ1-2; 9 positions match TRBD1. Germline values: CDR1 MNHEY, CDR2 SVGAGI. V lost 6 bases and J lost 8; bases outside the gene matches: 7. This CDR3 comprises 13 residues. CDR3 region: CASSGDRVYGYTF. CDR3 DNA: TGTGCCAGCAGCGGGGACAGGGTCTACGGCTACACCTTC.

This clone was detected only once. The rearrangement links TRBV10-3 to TRBJ1-5; D not certain. Germline values: CDR1 ENHRY, CDR2 SYGVKD. The length of the CDR3 is 12 residues. The ends were cut back, 3 bases at V and 6 bases at J, with 6 bases in the middle. CDR3 residues: CAISEFSQPQHF. For the CDR3, the DNA is TGTGCCATCAGTGAATTTAGTCAGCCCCAGCATTTT.

The V call is TRBV6-5, the J call TRBJ1-2; 9 bases are shared with TRBD1. The CDR3 runs 15 residues. Losses at the gene ends were 6 bases for V and 4 bases for J; bases not matched to a gene: 9. Germline V CDR1 and CDR2: MNHEY, SVGAGI. Here the CDR3 reads CASRLQGARGYGYTF. In DNA form, the CDR3 reads TGTGCCAGCAGGTTACAGGGGGCGCGGGGCTATGGCTACACCTTC.

This clone was observed a few times. The V call is TRBV2, the J call TRBJ2-6; no reliable D call. The length of the CDR3 is 20 residues. Deletions cut 4 bases from V and 3 bases from J, with 25 bases between. Germline values: CDR1 SNHLY, CDR2 FYNNEI. CDR3 amino acids: CASSAAIGRRVTGGANVLTF. As DNA, the CDR3 is TGTGCCAGCAGTGCCGCAATCGGCCGTCGCGTAACGGGTGGGGCCAACGTCCTGACTTTC.

The rearrangement uses TRBV4-1 and TRBJ1-2; maybe TRBD1 (5 bases). The ends were cut back, 1 base at V and 8 bases at J, with 20 bases in the middle. CDR1 and CDR2 from the germline V gene are MGHRA and YSYEKL. The CDR3 loop spans 16 amino acids. This CDR3 is CASSQGGGREGPGYTF. CDR3 in DNA: TGCGCCAGCAGCCAAGGAGGAGGCAGGGAGGGACCCGGCTACACCTTC.

The rearrangement uses TRBV7-9 and TRBJ1-5, with a tentative D call TRBD1 (5 bases). Trimming pared 5 bases from V and 0 bases from J, leaving 14 bases between. The CDR3 loop spans 16 amino acids. Germline V gene data show CDR1 as SEHNR and CDR2 as FQNEAQ (reference sequence). CDR3 sequence reads: CASSSGTPNSNQPQHF. In nucleotides, the CDR3 is TGTGCCAGCAGCAGCGGGACCCCTAATAGCAATCAGCCCCAGCATTTT.

The CDR3 region is CASSQGDYGYTF. The CDR3 nucleotides read TGTGCCAGCAGTCAAGGGGACTATGGCTACACCTTC. The chain is built from TRBV6-2 or TRBV6-3 and TRBJ1-2; D may be TRBD1 (5 bases). The V gene's germline CDR1 is MNHEY and CDR2 SVGEGT. The CDR3 totals 12 residues. V was trimmed by 5 bases and J by 3 bases, leaving 7 bases between them.

The chain carries TRBV7-2 and TRBJ1-1; D might be TRBD1 (6 bases). This CDR3 has 13 residues. Trimming left V 3 bases short and J 2 bases short, with 7 bases between. The V gene's germline CDR1 is SGHTA and CDR2 FQGNSA. The CDR3, as DNA: TGTGCCAGCAGCTTGGGACATAACACTGAAGCTTTCTTT. It codes for CASSLGHNTEAFF.

The rearrangement uses TRBV2 and TRBJ2-7; the D gene is possibly TRBD2 (5 bases). The V gene lost 4 bases and the J gene lost 7 bases, with 14 bases spanning the gap. Looked up from germline, CDR1 is SNHLY and CDR2 is FYNNEI. The CDR3 contains 13 residues. The CDR3 DNA follows: TGTGCCAGCAGTGTGGAGTCGGGGAATGAGCAGTACTTC. Translated, it gives CASSVESGNEQYF.

The chain employs TRBV27 and TRBJ2-1; 8 bases agree with TRBD1. CDR1 is MNHEY and CDR2 is SMNVEV in the germline V gene (reference sequence). CDR3 length: 16 residues. V lost 2 bases to trimming and J lost 6 bases; unmatched junction nucleotides: 9. The CDR3: CASSLGPRQGRNEQFF. CDR3 in DNA: TGTGCCAGCAGTTTAGGGCCCCGACAGGGGCGCAATGAGCAGTTCTTC.

The chain has TRBV5-1 and TRBJ1-2; 8 nucleotides align to TRBD1. Trimming cost V 4 bases and J 5 bases; bases outside gene matches: 7. This CDR3 has 14 amino acids. Germline values: CDR1 SGHRS, CDR2 YFSETQ. The CDR3 protein is CASSPQTGEYGYTF. As DNA, the CDR3 is TGCGCCAGCAGCCCACAGACAGGGGAGTATGGCTACACCTTC.

This chain links TRBV7-3 with TRBJ1-2; 9 bases align to TRBD1. Germline CDR1 reads SGHTA; CDR2 reads FQGTGA. With V trimmed by 1 base and J by 7 bases, 10 bases remained unmatched. The CDR3 sequence is 16 residues long. In DNA form, the CDR3 reads TGTGCCAGCAGCTTAAATGTCGGACAGGGGACGAGTGGCTACACCTTC. It yields the protein CASSLNVGQGTSGYTF.

The chain joins TRBV18 to TRBJ1-3; maybe TRBD1 (5 bases). Germline CDR1 and CDR2: KGHSH and LQKENI. CDR3 length: 15 residues. V dropped 5 bases and J dropped 0 bases, with 11 bases sitting between them. In DNA, the CDR3 is TGTGCCAGCTCAGATTTACAGGTCTCTGGAAACACCATATATTTT. This codes for CASSDLQVSGNTIYF. Full variable domain (remainder filled in from reference TRBV18 and TRBJ1-3): NAGVMQNPRHLVRRRGQEARLRCSPMKGHSHVYWYRQLPEEGLKFMVYLQKENIIDESGMPKERFSAEFPKEGPSILRIQQVVRGDSAAYFCASSDLQVSGNTIYFGEGSWLTVV.

The chain is built from TRBV24-1 and TRBJ2-5, with 7 bases that match TRBD1. The V and J ends lost 4 bases and 3 bases, in that order; junction bases with no gene match: 4. Germline V gives CDR1 KGHDR, CDR2 SFDVKD. The CDR3 contains 14 residues. CDR3 DNA: TGTGCCACCAGTGACACAGGGACAGAAGAGACCCAGTACTTC. This translates into CATSDTGTEETQYF.

In nucleotides, the CDR3 is TGTGCCAGCAGCTCGGGTTTTGCGGGGACGAACACCGGGGAGCTGTTTTTT. This codes for CASSSGFAGTNTGELFF. The rearrangement joins TRBV5-4 to TRBJ2-2, with a weak D call TRBD2 (6 bases). The V end was cut by 3 bases, the J end by 0 bases, with 15 bases between. This CDR3 has 17 residues. Per the germline V gene, CDR1 is SGHNT and CDR2 is YYREEE (reference sequence).

The genes are TRBV30 and TRBJ2-3; D is unclear. Germline CDR1 and CDR2: GTSNPN and SVGIG (reference sequence). V lost 3 bases to trimming and J lost 6 bases, with 10 bases between them. The CDR3 covers 12 residues. In DNA form, the CDR3 reads TGTGCCTGGAGCCCCCGGGTGGATACGCAGTATTTT. Protein sequence: CAWSPRVDTQYF.

This rearrangement joins TRBV28 to TRBJ1-5; tentatively, D is TRBD1 (5 bases). Germline V CDR1 and CDR2: MDHEN, SYDVKM. Trimming took 9 bases from V and 2 from J, leaving 11 bases between them. CDR3 length: 13 amino acids. The CDR3 region has the DNA TGTGCCAGTGCGGACACTCGCAATCAGCCCCAGCATTTT. Protein sequence: CASADTRNQPQHF.

This sequence joins TRBV5-1 and TRBJ1-2, with 7 bases lining up with TRBD1. CDR1 and CDR2 (germline): SGHRS, YFSETQ. CDR3 size: 14 residues. V lost 4 bases to trimming and J lost 4 bases; unmatched junction nucleotides: 7. This chain's CDR3 is CASSPRDRVYGYTF. CDR3 bases: TGCGCCAGCAGCCCCCGGGACAGAGTCTATGGCTACACCTTC.